This T cell receptor (beta chain) was captured by sequencing in a study of blood T cell repertoires in COVID-19 (dated by TCRdb to the early 2020s). Describing the broader study: The collaborator samples originated in the United States, Italy and Spain and spanned the acute and convalescent phases of COVID-19. Nearly every sample came with metadata listing a de-identified subject ID, COVID-19 status, age in years and sex. A freely available public database, intended as a resource for researchers studying the immune response to SARS-CoV-2, is where the repertoires were released. Deeply sampled blood TCRbeta repertoires from subjects exposed to, actively infected with, or recovered from COVID-19 were included in the dataset. The prospective study material was composed of cDNA or gDNA derived from T cells, B-cell-depleted T cells, or PBMCs. The samples were drawn from the first 160 participants of the ongoing ImmuneRACE study and from 1,200 or so subjects provided by 6 global collaborators. Where available, HLA class I and class II types were taken from metadata supplied by the sample provider and were not determined by assay-based typing. Study-wide findings and limitations: The amount of clinical and demographic metadata varied by source and participant and was provided uncurated.

TCRbeta CDR3 regions were amplified from genomic DNA by means of the immunoSEQ Assay, a bias-controlled multiplex PCR. Concerning the study's data processing: The number of nucleated cells in each sample was estimated by amplification of reference gene primers within the assay. To quantify the absolute abundance of each unique TCRbeta CDR3 rearrangement, sequence reads were collapsed and filtered. For each sample, productive Simpson clonality was calculated as the square root of Simpson's diversity index across productive rearrangements. In its TCRdb copy, this immuneACCESS table keeps in-frame sequences only and misses some clones. Where compared with another copy, unresolved V genes explain less than half of these, and the others have no known cause. V, J and clone size derive from that table, while D and trimming were established from the DNA sequence. This sample lists a few hundred thousand clones; 75% to 90% were detected once. The ten biggest clones cover under 3.5% of the sample.

In the case of this clone: Its antigen is unknown. Nothing much larger sits one base from this clone, and base qualities are not available.

At one collaborating source in Seattle, patients were enrolled during active infection and were followed longitudinally through the course of disease. Whole blood was collected in K2EDTA tubes by collaborating institutions according to the institutions' own protocols. Collaborator samples were shipped for TCRbeta analysis as frozen whole blood, isolated PBMCs, or DNA extracted from either sample type. From a lookup of the germline V gene (reference sequence), CDR1 and CDR2 are DFQATT and SNEGSKA. Clipping removes 3 bases from V and 6 bases from J, with 10 as the unmatched junction base count. The CDR3 contains 17 residues, cysteine and phenylalanine counted. Left in the record is the CDR3 DNA by itself, 51 bases read in frame from the first base.

This sequence originates from a woman aged 25 to 39 with COVID-19, enrolled during active disease. Sequenced sample: peripheral blood. Rearrangement joined TRBV20-1 to TRBJ2-1, with 14 bases matching TRBD2. The CDR3 reads as follows: CSASIGTSGSLLNEQFF. The bases read TGCAGTGCTAGTATCGGGACTAGCGGGAGTTTGCTCAATGAGCAGTTCTTC.